A selection of T cell receptor beta chains follows, all from one sample in a study of T cells in Graves' hyperthyroidism and ophthalmopathy. MiXCR, applied by TCRdb to the multiplex PCR reads, yields one record per CDR3 protein. Among around 440,000 distinct CDR3 sequences listed, about 15% were seen once. The sequencing sample was made of blood. The receptors shown here come from a woman aged 18-35 years with Graves' hyperthyroidism. CDR3s include the opening cysteine and the closing phenylalanine or tryptophan. A D gene is named only where the DNA matches it firmly. Size values are once, few and many counts, or a class for expanded clones, and some rows have none.

J | D | size | V | CDR3 | DNA
TRBJ2-1 | . | many | TRBV5-1 | CASSFHGGPPNEQFF | TGCGCCAGCAGCTTCCACGGGGGTCCGCCCAATGAGCAGTTCTTC
TRBJ2-3 | . | . | TRBV10-2 | CASGKLERSTDTQYF | TGCGCCAGCGGCAAGCTAGAGAGAAGCACAGATACGCAGTATTTT
TRBJ2-7 | . | many | TRBV7-9 | CASSLAMWDGDEQYF | TGTGCCAGCAGCTTAGCGATGTGGGATGGCGACGAGCAGTACTTC
TRBJ1-2 | TRBD1 | . | TRBV24-1 | CATSPTGTAANGYTF | TGTGCCACCAGCCCGACCGGGACAGCTGCTAATGGCTACACCTTC
TRBJ2-1 | . | many | TRBV12-3/TRBV12-4 | CASTEQGYNEQFF | TGTGCCAGCACCGAACAGGGTTACAATGAGCAGTTCTTC
TRBJ2-1 | TRBD2 | many | TRBV29-1 | CSVAKGTINEQFF | TGCAGCGTTGCAAAGGGGACTATCAACGAGCAGTTCTTC
TRBJ1-1 | . | many | TRBV5-1 | CASSLVGSWSNTEAFF | TGCGCCAGCAGCTTGGTGGGCAGCTGGTCGAACACTGAAGCTTTCTTT
TRBJ2-1 | . | . | TRBV11-2 | CASSSEVPGRDEQFF | TGTGCCAGCAGCTCAGAGGTCCCAGGAAGGGATGAGCAGTTCTTC
TRBJ2-5 | TRBD1 | many | TRBV18 | CASSRTGTVQETQYF | TGTGCCAGCTCTCGAACCGGGACAGTCCAAGAGACCCAGTACTTC
TRBJ2-3 | . | few | TRBV10-3 | CAISELLSTDTQYF | TGTGCCATCAGTGAACTACTAAGCACAGATACGCAGTATTTT
TRBJ2-3 | . | few | TRBV7-2 | CASSLRGGEGGTDTQYF | TGTGCCAGCAGCTTGAGGGGGGGGGAGGGAGGCACAGATACGCAGTATTTT
TRBJ2-3 | TRBD2 | many | TRBV7-2 | CASSLVRLAGWTDTQYF | TGTGCCAGCAGCTTAGTGCGGCTAGCGGGGTGGACAGATACGCAGTATTTT
TRBJ2-7 | . | . | TRBV5-4 | CASSLGVGAGVDEQYF | TGTGCCAGCAGCCTTGGGGTGGGGGCCGGGGTCGACGAGCAGTACTTC
TRBJ1-1 | TRBD1 | many | TRBV7-9 | CASSLDRGQATEAFF | TGTGCCAGCAGCCTGGACAGGGGGCAGGCCACTGAAGCTTTCTTT
TRBJ1-4 | TRBD1 | . | TRBV10-3 | CASNLQGPSEKLFF | TGTGCCAGCAACCTACAGGGGCCGAGTGAAAAACTGTTTTTT
TRBJ2-3 | . | many | TRBV28 | CASSSPGTRTDTQYF | TGTGCCAGCAGTTCTCCGGGGACACGGACAGATACGCAGTATTTT
TRBJ2-5 | TRBD2 | many | TRBV6-2/TRBV6-3 | CASTPLAGDGETQYF | TGTGCCAGCACCCCTTTGGCGGGAGATGGGGAGACCCAGTACTTC
TRBJ1-1 | . | many | TRBV3-1 | CASSQGQLNTEAFF | TGTGCCAGCAGCCAAGGCCAGCTGAACACTGAAGCTTTCTTT
TRBJ2-6 | TRBD1 | few | TRBV7-9 | CASSLTGAGTNVLTF | TGTGCCAGCAGCTTGACAGGGGCCGGGACCAACGTCCTGACTTTC
TRBJ2-1 | TRBD2 | . | TRBV7-2 | CASTGTSASMEQFF | TGTGCCAGCACCGGGACTAGCGCCTCGATGGAGCAGTTCTTC
TRBJ1-3 | TRBD1 | . | TRBV6-9 | CASSWATGDSGNTIYF | TGTGCCAGCAGTTGGGCCACAGGGGACTCTGGAAACACCATATATTTT
TRBJ2-1 | TRBD2 | . | TRBV20-1 | CSAWIGLAGYNEQFF | TGCAGTGCTTGGATTGGACTAGCGGGTTACAATGAGCAGTTCTTC
TRBJ2-1 | . | few | TRBV6-2/TRBV6-3 | CASSYSYRVPNEQFF | TGTGCCAGCAGTTACTCATACAGGGTCCCCAATGAGCAGTTCTTC
TRBJ1-4 | . | many | TRBV11-2 | CASTPVAGRHEKLFF | TGTGCCAGCACCCCAGTGGCGGGACGCCATGAAAAACTGTTTTTT
TRBJ1-1 | . | few | TRBV27 | CASRSLTEAFF | TGTGCCAGCAGGAGTCTAACTGAAGCTTTCTTT
TRBJ1-6 | . | few | TRBV7-2 | CASSLGDYSPLHF | TGTGCCAGCAGCTTAGGGGACTATTCACCCCTCCACTTT
TRBJ2-1 | TRBD2 | many | TRBV5-1 | CASRRRTSGLLYDEQFF | TGCGCCAGCAGACGTAGGACTAGCGGACTCCTATACGATGAGCAGTTCTTC
TRBJ2-1 | . | many | TRBV29-1 | CSVDSGDHLYNEQFF | TGCAGCGTTGATTCAGGCGACCACCTCTACAATGAGCAGTTCTTC
TRBJ1-5 | . | few | TRBV12-3/TRBV12-4 | CASKDRNQPQHF | TGTGCAAGCAAGGACCGCAATCAGCCCCAGCATTTT
TRBJ1-3 | . | few | TRBV7-9 | CASSRVQGKRNTIYF | TGTGCCAGCAGTCGGGTACAGGGTAAAAGAAACACCATATATTTT
TRBJ2-3 | . | many | TRBV12-3/TRBV12-4 | CASSLMDRTDTQYF | TGTGCCAGCAGTTTAATGGACCGCACAGATACGCAGTATTTT
TRBJ1-5 | . | . | TRBV7-8 | CASSLARTDGNYQPQHF | TGTGCCAGCAGCTTAGCCCGAACGGACGGGAATTATCAGCCCCAGCATTTT
TRBJ2-2 | . | . | TRBV19 | CASSIPTRSGELFF | TGTGCCAGTAGTATCCCCACCCGTTCCGGGGAGCTGTTTTTT
TRBJ2-7 | . | many | TRBV12-3/TRBV12-4 | CASRSRLGVLYF | TGTGCCAGCAGGTCCCGTTTGGGGGTCCTGTACTTC
TRBJ1-2 | TRBD1 | . | TRBV7-3 | CASRERTGLNYGYTF | TGTGCCAGCAGAGAGAGGACAGGGCTTAACTATGGCTACACCTTC
TRBJ2-1 | TRBD2 | few | TRBV20-1 | CSAPGTSNEQFF | TGCAGTGCCCCCGGGACTAGCAATGAGCAGTTCTTC
TRBJ2-7 | TRBD2 | . | TRBV7-8 | CASSSPGTSEHYHSYEQYF | TGTGCCAGCAGCTCCCCCGGGACTAGCGAGCACTACCACTCCTACGAGCAGTACTTC
TRBJ2-5 | TRBD1 | . | TRBV6-5 | CASSYEGQGFGTQYF | TGTGCCAGCAGTTACGAGGGACAGGGGTTCGGGACCCAGTACTTC
TRBJ1-1 | . | . | TRBV4-3 | CASSQVPGRAFF | TGCGCCAGCAGCCAAGTCCCCGGACGGGCTTTCTTT
TRBJ2-1 | TRBD2 | many | TRBV11-2 | CASSFTSGDNEQFF | TGTGCCAGCAGCTTCACTAGCGGGGACAATGAGCAGTTCTTC
TRBJ2-3 | . | many | TRBV13 | CASSPVLVEADTQYF | TGTGCCAGCAGCCCGGTTTTGGTCGAGGCAGATACGCAGTATTTT